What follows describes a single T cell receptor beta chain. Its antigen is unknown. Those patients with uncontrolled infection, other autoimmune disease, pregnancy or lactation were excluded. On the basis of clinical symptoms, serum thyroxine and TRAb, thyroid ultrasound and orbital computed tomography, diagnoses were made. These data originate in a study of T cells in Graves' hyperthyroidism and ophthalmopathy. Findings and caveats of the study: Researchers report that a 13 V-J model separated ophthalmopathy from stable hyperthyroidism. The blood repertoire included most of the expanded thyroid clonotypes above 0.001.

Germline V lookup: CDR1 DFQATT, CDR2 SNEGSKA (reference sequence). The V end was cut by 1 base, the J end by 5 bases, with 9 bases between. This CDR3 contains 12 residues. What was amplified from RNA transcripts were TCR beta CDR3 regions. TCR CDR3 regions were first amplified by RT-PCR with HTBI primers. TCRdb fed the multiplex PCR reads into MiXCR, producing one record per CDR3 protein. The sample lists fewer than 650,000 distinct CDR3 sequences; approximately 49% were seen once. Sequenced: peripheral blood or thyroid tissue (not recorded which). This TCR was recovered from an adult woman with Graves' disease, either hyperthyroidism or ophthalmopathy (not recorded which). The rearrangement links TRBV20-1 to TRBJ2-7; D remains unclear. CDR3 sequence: CSARADVDEQYF. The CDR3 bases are TGCAGTGCTAGAGCGGACGTAGACGAGCAGTACTTC.